The following is a TCR beta chain sequence with its context. The data were taken from a study of blood T cell repertoires in COVID-19. As for the study in general: The United States, Italy and Spain were the sources of the acute and convalescent COVID-19 samples.

How the authors handled the data: Researchers report that nucleated cell counts were estimated from reference gene primer amplification. Only in-frame clones appear in the TCRdb table, and some are missing; sequencing was by immunoSEQ multiplex PCR. That table gives V, J and clone size, and the DNA gave D and trimming. In the table there are 200,000 to 300,000 clones, 90% of which are singletons. V was clipped by 3 bases and J by 4 bases; unmatched bases: 6. The CDR3 runs to 15 residues. In germline, CDR1 is SEHNR, CDR2 FQNEAQ (reference sequence). The sample comprised peripheral blood. This TCR was sampled from a woman in her 40s with acute or convalescent COVID-19. The rearrangement uses TRBV7-9 and TRBJ2-7; TRBD1 matches 10 bases. The CDR3 spells CASSLGDRGPYEQYV. The CDR3 DNA reads TGTGCCAGCAGCTTGGGGGACAGGGGCCCGTACGAGCAGTACGTC.